Listed here are 2 T cell receptor beta chains from one sample, sequenced in a study of blood T cell repertoires in COVID-19. Sequenced by immunoSEQ multiplex PCR; TCRdb stores in-frame clones only, minus some. This table has about 92,000 clones, 91% appearing once. Sequencing input: peripheral blood. Receptors originate from a human donor with active COVID-19. The donor label of this sample is uncertain.

The CDR3 here is CASSRGLVMDTQYF. For the CDR3, the DNA is TGTGCCAGCAGCCGGGGACTAGTAATGGATACGCAGTATTTT. The V call is TRBV11-2, the J call TRBJ2-3, with TRBD2 matching over 8 bases. J gave up 6 bases and V 5 bases, and 7 bases lay outside the gene matches. The CDR3 runs 14 residues. Germline V gene data show CDR1 as SGHAT and CDR2 as FQNNGV.

V gene TRBV6-2 or TRBV6-3 combines with J gene TRBJ2-1; possible D gene TRBD1, 6 bases. Germline V gene data show CDR1 as MNHEY and CDR2 as SVGEGT. The V and J ends lost 5 bases and 5 bases respectively, with 19 bases between them. The CDR3 runs to 16 residues. The CDR3 region has the DNA TGTGCCAGCAGTAGCTGGGTGACAGGTACTAACAATGAGCAGTTCTTC. Translating gives CASSSWVTGTNNEQFF.